This section outlines one TCR beta chain sequence together with its context. What antigen it recognizes has not been identified. No much larger clone exists at a distance of one base, and base qualities are not known. This sample was included in a study of vaccination and CD4 T cells after COVID-19 (dated 2022 in TCRdb). About the study as a whole: Every convalescent patient had a positive nasal swab PCR test for SARS-CoV-2, with mild disease in roughly ten patients and severe disease in one. Six males and four females were included in the convalescent cohort, with two Hispanic individuals, seven Caucasians, two Asians and one multiracial person represented. Each participant got two doses of either the Pfizer-BioNTech BNT162b2 vaccine (n=8) or the Moderna mRNA-1273 vaccine (n=2). Post-COVID blood samples from convalescent patients were collected a median of approximately 93 days after diagnosis, with a range of roughly 35 to 180 days. Post-vaccine blood samples were taken a median of approximately 76 days after the second vaccine dose, with a range of about 13 to 241 days. The cultures were stimulated with overlapping spike peptide pools from SARS-CoV-2 and from the common cold coronaviruses HCoV-NL63, HCoV-OC43 and HCoV-229E. Control cultures used a CEFX viral epitope pool as positive control, an HIV-1 Nef peptide pool as negative control, or no peptide. In roughly eleven COVID-19 convalescent patients and a handful of infection-naive healthy vaccine recipients, the spike-specific CD4+ TCR repertoire before mRNA vaccination was compared with the repertoire after mRNA vaccination. Study-wide conclusions, independent of this receptor: Among the post-vaccine SARS-CoV-2-reactive clones in convalescent patients, a median roughly 85% showed up only after vaccination, which suggests vaccine-specific priming. In convalescent patients, nearly all vaccine-specific clones (304 of 307) were found to be mono-reactive for SARS-CoV-2 spike rather than cross-reactive with common cold coronaviruses. Although the median number of SARS-CoV-2-reactive clonotypes went up from fewer than 25 after infection to around 39 after vaccination, the increase was not significant. Relatively few convalescent patients were included in the study, and early timepoints after natural infection were not analyzed.

The label giving this sample's treatment or condition can be read as: roughly 11-day PBMC culture with coronavirus spike peptide pools or control peptides (ViraFEST assay). The ViraFEST assay was used in the study, in which antigen-specific T cells were expanded with peptide pools and expanded clonotypes were subsequently identified by TCR sequencing. The convalescent patients' positive SARS-CoV-2 PCR tests fell between March and December 2020, which was before the Alpha, Beta and Delta variants emerged in the United States. Each well held roughly 2 million PBMCs cultured in IMDM containing roughly 5% human AB serum and 9 to 10 IU/ml IL-2, with 7.5 to 10 ug/ml peptide pools added. On days 3 and 7, half of the culture medium was replaced with fresh IL-2-containing medium. After less than twelve days of culture, CD4+ T cells were isolated by negative selection with the EasySep CD4+ T cell isolation kit. PBMCs were separated from whole blood using Ficoll-Paque Plus gradient centrifugation and then either used fresh or cryopreserved at -140C. Each culture condition was generally run in triplicate wells.

Preparation of the library involved PCR. At the Johns Hopkins FTIC core, DNA from the cultured CD4+ T cells underwent TCR sequencing with the Oncomine TCR Beta short-read assay. The QIAamp micro DNA kit was used to extract genomic DNA from the cultured CD4+ T cells. The Oncomine TCR Beta libraries from cultured CD4+ T cells were pooled using unique dual indexes and then sequenced on an Illumina iSeq 100. For the original study's pipeline: Non-productive sequences were removed, and CDR3s not starting with C, not ending with F or W, or shorter than 7 amino acids were discarded. Antigen-specific clonotypes were identified using the MANAFEST web application through comparison of peptide-stimulated wells with reference and other culture wells. For a clone to be called positive, the clone needed an FDR below 0.05, an odds ratio above 5, and a productive frequency above 0.1% in at least two of three replicate wells. A clonotype counted as cross-reactive if it showed significant expansion both in the SARS-CoV-2 spike wells and in at least one common cold coronavirus spike condition. Using R version 3.6.1, CDR3 homology was evaluated through Levenshtein distances (stringdist) along with unrooted phylogenetic trees (ape). TCRdb itself trimmed the public reads at Q25 with fastp, ran MiXCR and retained productive beta chains. Every entry covers one CDR3 protein and lists the most common genes and DNA from its rows. The V and J calls come from TCRdb's annotation, not from the publication. The sample records several thousand distinct CDR3 sequences, 56% of which are singletons. Jointly, the top ten make up 7.3% of the sample.

V drops 3 bases and J drops 4 bases, leaving 13 bases in between. CDR1 and CDR2 (DFQATT, SNEGSKA) derive from the germline V gene (reference sequence). Reading from cysteine to phenylalanine, the CDR3 counts 13 amino acids. Only CDR3 DNA is held: 39 bases, read in frame from base 1. The sequence was obtained from a human donor who had recovered from COVID-19. The material sequenced was CD4+ T cells from blood, cultured in vitro. The V and J segments used are TRBV20-1 and TRBJ2-7; TRBD2 could be the D gene, as 6 bases match. The encoded CDR3 is CSASSGSKYEQYF. The nucleotide sequence is TGCAGTGCTAGCTCCGGGAGTAAGTACGAGCAGTACTTC.